This T cell receptor beta chain was profiled in a study of molecular identifiers for immune sequencing clone quantification. This clonotype was recorded at least ten times. Its target is unknown. Trimming shortened V by 3 bases and J by 10 bases, and 16 bases separated the two germline ends. Germline V gives CDR1 DFQATT, CDR2 SNEGSKA (reference sequence). This CDR3 has 14 amino acids. Preparation methods for the bulk TCR libraries were those previously described, with listed TCR primers. Each CDR3 protein gets one entry after TCRdb re-called the PCR reads with MiXCR. The table includes roughly 50,000 distinct CDR3 sequences, about a third detected once. Notes on the study in general: Clones that had above 20 RNA copies took up over 98% of effector molecules but under 1% in naive cells.

The chain employs TRBV20-1 and TRBJ1-6; a weak D match, TRBD1 (5 bases). Input material: naive CD8+ T cells from blood, with Jurkat cell RNA spiked in. As for subset: FACS-sorted CD8+CD4-CCR7+CD45RA+ naive T cells. The sequence came from a human donor in good health. Some libraries in this study had Jurkat cell RNA spiked in. This CDR3 reads CSASSQGSRSPLHF. The CDR3 DNA reads as TGCAGTGCTAGTAGCCAGGGAAGCCGGTCACCCCTCCACTTT.